A selection of T cell receptor beta chains follows, all from one sample in a study of shared clonotypes between healthy human individuals. Method: immunoSEQ multiplex PCR; TCRdb's copy keeps in-frame clones and lacks some. The sample includes around 1.9 million clones, around 95% of them seen just once. The sample was naive CD8+ T cells from PBMCs. The receptors shown here come from a man younger than 35 in good health. Some clones in this sample may be carry-over from other donors' samples. CDR3s include the opening cysteine and the closing phenylalanine or tryptophan. A D gene is named only where the DNA matches it firmly. Rows give clone size only sometimes, using once, few, many, or a class for an expanded clone.

V: TRBV2; J: TRBJ1-1; size: NA; D: TRBD1; CDR3: CASSEEGQYTEAFF; DNA: TGTGCCAGCAGTGAAGAGGGACAGTACACTGAAGCTTTCTTT
V: TRBV27; J: TRBJ2-2; size: few; D: NA; CDR3: CASSLRGIAGELFF; DNA: TGTGCCAGCAGTTTAAGAGGGATAGCCGGGGAGCTGTTTTTT
V: TRBV6-1; J: TRBJ1-2; size: NA; D: NA; CDR3: CASSEFSGNSLDYGYTF; DNA: TGTGCCAGCAGTGAATTTTCAGGGAATAGTCTCGACTATGGCTACACCTTC
V: TRBV2; J: TRBJ2-3; size: once; D: NA; CDR3: CASRTDTQYF; DNA: TGTGCCAGCCGGACAGATACGCAGTATTTT
V: TRBV9; J: TRBJ1-1; size: few; D: NA; CDR3: CASSVGRGADTEAFF; DNA: TGTGCCAGCAGCGTAGGTAGAGGGGCTGACACTGAAGCTTTCTTT
V: TRBV15; J: TRBJ1-1; size: NA; D: NA; CDR3: CATSRVDGPNTEAFF; DNA: TGTGCCACCAGCAGAGTTGATGGGCCGAACACTGAAGCTTTCTTT
V: TRBV29-1; J: TRBJ2-7; size: NA; D: TRBD2; CDR3: CSVIPRGRGDEQYF; DNA: TGCAGCGTTATCCCACGGGGGAGGGGCGACGAGCAGTACTTC
V: TRBV4-1; J: TRBJ1-1; size: NA; D: NA; CDR3: CASSRTYFTNRANTEAFF; DNA: TGCGCCAGCAGTCGCACATATTTTACAAACCGTGCGAACACTGAAGCTTTCTTT
V: TRBV9; J: TRBJ2-1; size: NA; D: TRBD2; CDR3: CASSIGTSGYNEQFF; DNA: TGTGCCAGCAGTATTGGGACTAGCGGCTACAATGAGCAGTTCTTC
V: TRBV4-1; J: TRBJ1-3; size: NA; D: NA; CDR3: CASSQEGSPGNTIYF; DNA: TGCGCCAGCAGCCAAGAAGGGAGTCCTGGAAACACCATATATTTT
V: TRBV28; J: TRBJ2-1; size: NA; D: TRBD2; CDR3: CASRQTSGDEQFF; DNA: TGTGCCAGCAGACAAACTAGCGGGGATGAGCAGTTCTTC
V: TRBV27; J: TRBJ1-1; size: NA; D: TRBD1; CDR3: CASSLYRDSRSGTEAFF; DNA: TGTGCCAGCAGTTTATACAGGGACAGCCGCTCGGGCACTGAAGCTTTCTTT
V: TRBV25-1; J: TRBJ2-7; size: NA; D: TRBD2; CDR3: CASSDSGATYEQYF; DNA: TGTGCCAGCAGTGATAGCGGGGCCACCTACGAGCAGTACTTC
V: TRBV27; J: TRBJ2-2; size: NA; D: NA; CDR3: CASSPTPGAGELFF; DNA: TGTGCCAGCAGTCCCACACCTGGTGCCGGGGAGCTGTTTTTT
V: TRBV19; J: TRBJ1-3; size: NA; D: NA; CDR3: CASSIDLRGHSGNTIYF; DNA: TGTGCCAGTAGTATTGATCTCAGGGGACACTCTGGAAACACCATATATTTT
V: TRBV4-3; J: TRBJ2-7; size: NA; D: NA; CDR3: CASSQIRGSEQYF; DNA: TGCGCCAGCAGCCAAATCAGGGGAAGCGAGCAGTACTTC
V: TRBV27; J: TRBJ2-1; size: NA; D: NA; CDR3: CASRGYSSYNEQFF; DNA: TGTGCCAGCCGGGGATACTCTAGCTACAATGAGCAGTTCTTC
V: TRBV5-1; J: TRBJ2-1; size: NA; D: NA; CDR3: CASSLSAGNEQFF; DNA: TGCGCCAGCAGCTTGTCTGCGGGCAATGAGCAGTTCTTC
V: TRBV28; J: TRBJ1-1; size: NA; D: NA; CDR3: CASSLRQKIDAEAFF; DNA: TGTGCCAGCAGCTTGCGACAGAAAATTGACGCTGAAGCTTTCTTT
V: TRBV28; J: TRBJ2-5; size: NA; D: NA; CDR3: CASSPHETQYF; DNA: TGTGCCAGCAGTCCTCATGAGACCCAGTACTTC
V: TRBV7-9; J: TRBJ1-2; size: NA; D: TRBD1; CDR3: CASSLDRGGGYTF; DNA: TGTGCCAGCAGCTTAGACAGGGGTGGGGGCTACACCTTC
V: TRBV9; J: TRBJ2-3; size: NA; D: TRBD2; CDR3: CASSVASGSSADTQYF; DNA: TGTGCCAGCAGCGTAGCCAGCGGGAGTTCGGCAGATACGCAGTATTTT